The 8 T cell receptor beta chains presented below share a single source sample, sequenced in a study of vaccination and CD4 T cells after COVID-19 (dated by TCRdb to 2021 to 2024). This specimen's treatment or condition label, per the study, means: roughly 10-day PBMC culture with coronavirus spike peptide pools or control peptides (ViraFEST assay). The antigens of these receptors remain unknown. The method was PCR. The instrument was an Illumina iSeq 100. DNA from cultured CD4+ T cells underwent TCR sequencing with the Oncomine TCR Beta short-read assay at the Johns Hopkins FTIC core. Using fastp trimming at Q25 and MiXCR clonotype assembly, TCRdb reanalyzed the public sequencing data and kept in-frame beta chains. Each record represents a unique CDR3 protein, reported with the most common genes and DNA among its rows. This sample lists 8,000 to 10,000 distinct CDR3 sequences; about 48% were detected once. The ten largest clonotypes hold more than 20% of the sample.

The specimen sequenced was CD4+ T cells from blood, cultured in vitro. The receptors shown here come from a human donor who had recovered from COVID-19.

The chain uses TRBV7-8 and TRBJ1-1; TRBD1 agrees at 7 bases. The V gene end was trimmed by 4 bases and the J gene end by 7 bases; junction bases not matched to a gene: 18. In germline, CDR1 is SGHVS, CDR2 FQNEAQ. This CDR3 has 17 residues. CDR3 DNA: TGTGCCAGCAGCTCTAAGGGGGCGAGGCCCCGGCTCGGTGAAGCTTTCTTT. Translation: CASSSKGARPRLGEAFF.

The gene calls are TRBV25-1 and TRBJ2-5; 8 bases are a match to TRBD2. V lost 3 bases, J lost 0 bases, and 6 bases stayed unmatched. Per the germline V gene, CDR1 is MGHDK and CDR2 is SYGVNS. The CDR3 is 16 residues long. CDR3: CASSDLAGPYQETQYF. The CDR3 region has the DNA TGTGCCAGCAGTGATTTAGCGGGACCGTACCAAGAGACCCAGTACTTC.

This chain connects TRBV5-1 to TRBJ1-1; D remains unclear. V shed 4 bases and J shed 0 bases, with 19 bases lying between them. The germline V gene has CDR1 SGHRS and CDR2 YFSETQ. This CDR3 is built from 17 residues. DNA for the CDR3: TGCGCCAGCAGCCTTTCGGTTTTCGCAGTGATGAACACTGAAGCTTTCTTT. It codes for CASSLSVFAVMNTEAFF.

CDR3 in amino acids: CASSLEGPNQETQYF. The CDR3 DNA is TGCGCCAGCAGCTTGGAAGGCCCTAACCAAGAGACCCAGTACTTC. The chain couples TRBV5-1 to TRBJ2-5; unclear D gene. The length of the CDR3 is 15 residues. Trimming removed 0 bases at V and 0 bases at J, with 9 bases between. In germline, CDR1 is SGHRS, CDR2 YFSETQ.

This clonotype was counted a few times. V is TRBV7-2 and J is TRBJ1-5; D remains unclear. The CDR3 length is 14 residues. The V end lost 1 base, the J end lost 1 base, and 5 bases lay between the germline ends. Germline CDR1 and CDR2: SGHTA and FQGNSA. CDR3 sequence reads: CASSLGNSNQPQHF. CDR3 nucleotides: TGTGCCAGCAGCTTAGGAAACAGCAATCAGCCCCAGCATTTT.

The V and J genes are TRBV27 and TRBJ2-3; D is ambiguous. In germline, CDR1 is MNHEY, CDR2 SMNVEV (reference sequence). The V end lost 3 bases, the J end lost 3 bases, and 13 bases lay between the germline ends. There are 15 residues in the CDR3. The CDR3 DNA is TGTGCCAGCAGTTTCTCTTTGGTAGGGACAGATACGCAGTATTTT. Translation: CASSFSLVGTDTQYF.

The chain uses TRBV20-1 and TRBJ2-7; TRBD1 matches at 8 bases. V was pared by 5 bases and J by 0 bases, with 12 bases of the junction left unmatched. Germline assignment: CDR1 DFQATT and CDR2 SNEGSKA (reference sequence). The CDR3 covers 16 residues. CDR3 in amino acids: CSAPQPRTGISYEQYF. CDR3 sequence (DNA): TGCAGTGCTCCTCAACCCCGGACAGGGATCTCCTACGAGCAGTACTTC.

V usage is TRBV19 and J usage is TRBJ1-2, with D unclear. The CDR3 loop spans 16 amino acids. Trimming removed 4 bases at V and 8 bases at J, with 23 bases between. The V gene's germline CDR1 is LNHDA and CDR2 SQIVND (reference sequence). The CDR3 region has the DNA TGTGCCAGTAGTACTTCCCTGACCTCTACTTATATAGGCTACACCTTC. Its protein product is CASSTSLTSTYIGYTF.